One TCR beta chain is described in this entry. What it binds is unknown. No progression to ophthalmopathy during 18 months of follow-up defined stable disease. Lactation, pregnancy, other autoimmune disease or uncontrolled infection excluded patients. Fresh peripheral blood, approximately 10 ml, yielded the PBMCs. The data are from a study of T cells in Graves' hyperthyroidism and ophthalmopathy. Study results and limitations: By a 13 V-J model, ophthalmopathy was set apart from stable hyperthyroidism.

Germline lookup yields CDR1 SGHRS and CDR2 YFSETQ. CDR3 length: 13 amino acids. V lost 4 bases, J lost 7 bases, and 14 bases lay in between. RNA transcripts provided the source from which TCR beta CDR3 regions were amplified. The TCR CDR3 first-round RT-PCR relied on the HTBI primer set. TCRdb ran MiXCR on the multiplex PCR reads and lists one entry per CDR3 protein. The sample has hundreds of thousands of distinct CDR3 sequences; approximately 14% are singletons. The sequence derives from a woman aged 25 to 39 with Graves' hyperthyroidism. Material: blood. This chain links TRBV5-1 with TRBJ1-2; D is perhaps TRBD1 (6 bases). CDR3 sequence reads: CASSETGLRGYTF. In DNA form, the CDR3 reads TGCGCCAGCAGCGAAACAGGGTTGCGTGGCTACACCTTC. The full variable domain, with the rest looked up from reference TRBV5-1 and TRBJ1-2, is KAGVTQTPRYLIKTRGQQVTLSCSPISGHRSVSWYQQTPGQGLQFLFEYFSETQRNKGNFPGRFSGRQFSNSRSEMNVSTLELGDSALYLCASSETGLRGYTFGSGTRLTVV.